This is a list of T cell receptor beta chains from one sample in a study of CD8 T cells in Susac syndrome. Each CDR3 protein gets one entry after TCRdb re-called the immunoSEQ multiplex PCR reads with MiXCR. The table lists 250,000 to 300,000 distinct CDR3 sequences, 89% of them singletons. What was sequenced was CD8+ T cells from PBMCs. The receptors come from a human donor with multiple sclerosis. The CDR3 runs from the conserved cysteine through the conserved F or W. The order of the fields is clone size, V gene, J gene, D gene, CDR3 DNA, CDR3 protein. D genes are given only for firm matches. The size of a clone is reported for some rows only, either as once, few or many, or as a class for expanded clones.

>NA|TRBV7-3|TRBJ1-2|TRBD1
TGTGCCAGCAGCTTAAAGGGGGCCACTGGCTACACCTTC
CASSLKGATGYTF
>NA|TRBV11-2|TRBJ1-2|TRBD1
TGTGCCAGCACCAAGGGACAGGGGGACTATGGCTACACCTTC
CASTKGQGDYGYTF
>NA|TRBV9|TRBJ2-3|TRBD2
TGTGCCAGCAACCAACTAGCGGGAGGCACAGATACGCAGTATTTT
CASNQLAGGTDTQYF
>NA|TRBV7-2|TRBJ2-1|NA
TGTGCCAGCAGCCCTGGTTGGGGACCCAATGAGCAGTTCTTC
CASSPGWGPNEQFF
>NA|TRBV27|TRBJ2-7|NA
TGTGCCAGCAGTTTGGGGACCCAAGGCGAGCAGTACTTC
CASSLGTQGEQYF
>NA|TRBV20-1|TRBJ1-6|NA
TGCAGTGCTGGAGGGGTCGGGCGGGGCATGGCTTCACCCCTCCACTTT
CSAGGVGRGMASPLHF
>NA|TRBV25-1|TRBJ2-5|NA
TGTGCCAGCAGTGAATCCGACCAAGAGACCCAGTACTTC
CASSESDQETQYF
>once|TRBV11-1|TRBJ2-2|TRBD2
TGTGCCAGCAGCTTCATCGGGACTAATCCCACCGGGGAGCTGTTTTTT
CASSFIGTNPTGELFF
>few|TRBV23-1|TRBJ2-6|NA
TGCGCCAGCAGTCAAAACGGGGAGAGCTCTGGGGCCAACGTCCTGACTTTC
CASSQNGESSGANVLTF
>once|TRBV19|TRBJ1-2|NA
TGTGCCAGTAGTATAGGAAGGGATCGGTATGGCTACACCTTC
CASSIGRDRYGYTF
>few|TRBV11-2|TRBJ2-3|NA
TGTGCCAGCAGAGAAACAAGCACAGATACGCAGTATTTT
CASRETSTDTQYF
>NA|TRBV3-1|TRBJ2-5|TRBD1
TGTGCCAGCAGCCAAGATTGGGACAGGGGGTGGGAAGAGACCCAGTACTTC
CASSQDWDRGWEETQYF
>NA|TRBV30|TRBJ2-1|NA
TGTGCCTGGAGCGTCGGGGGAGGCTACAATGAGCAGTTCTTC
CAWSVGGGYNEQFF
>NA|TRBV6-6|TRBJ2-7|NA
TGTGCCAGCAGTTACTCCATGGCTCCCTACGAGCAGTACTTC
CASSYSMAPYEQYF
>few|TRBV4-1|TRBJ2-3|NA
TGCGCCAGCAGCCAAGATTACGGGGACCGGCCAGATACGCAGTATTTT
CASSQDYGDRPDTQYF
>NA|TRBV5-1|TRBJ2-7|NA
TGCGCCAGCAGCTTGGAAAATACACCCTACGAGCAGTACTTC
CASSLENTPYEQYF
>NA|TRBV6-6|TRBJ2-3|NA
TGTGCCAGCAGTTACTGGAGAACAGATACGCAGTATTTT
CASSYWRTDTQYF
>NA|TRBV23-1|TRBJ1-5|NA
TGCGCCAGGAGACGCGGGACGGTCCTCAATCAGCCCCAGCATTTT
CARRRGTVLNQPQHF
>NA|TRBV18|TRBJ2-7|TRBD1
TGTGCCAGCTCACCAACGGCGGACAGGCCCTACGAGCAGTACTTC
CASSPTADRPYEQYF
>NA|TRBV14|TRBJ2-2|NA
TGTGCCAGCAGCCAAGACAGCCCTTACTTCCCCGGGGAGCTGTTTTTT
CASSQDSPYFPGELFF
>NA|TRBV2|TRBJ2-5|NA
TGTGCCAGCTGGGGCAGGCAAGAGACCCAGTACTTC
CASWGRQETQYF
>NA|TRBV12-3/TRBV12-4|TRBJ1-1|NA
TGTGCCAGCGGCGGGGTAATGAACACTGAAGCTTTCTTT
CASGGVMNTEAFF
>once|TRBV7-6|TRBJ2-2|NA
TGTGCCAGCAGCTTATCGTGGGCGACCTCCGGGGAGCTGTTTTTT
CASSLSWATSGELFF
>NA|TRBV30|TRBJ2-1|NA
TGTGCCTGGAGTCAAACAGGGTACAATGAGCAGTTCTTC
CAWSQTGYNEQFF
>NA|TRBV7-8|TRBJ2-6|NA
TGTGCCAGCAGCTCTGGGCGGGGCGGGCCTGGGGCCAACGTCCTGACTTTC
CASSSGRGGPGANVLTF
>NA|TRBV28|TRBJ2-7|NA
TGTGCCAGCAGTCCGACCGGGCAGGGAATAGTGGTGCAGTACTTC
CASSPTGQGIVVQYF
>NA|TRBV7-6|TRBJ2-3|TRBD2
TGTGCCAGCAGCTTGGGGACTAGCGGGACTATTTTGGATACAGATACGCAGTATTTT
CASSLGTSGTILDTDTQYF
>NA|TRBV27|TRBJ2-3|NA
TGTGCCAGCAGTTTACTGGGGTTTTCTAGCACAGATACGCAGTATTTT
CASSLLGFSSTDTQYF
>NA|TRBV29-1|TRBJ1-2|NA
TGCAGCGTTGCTTGGACCTATGGCTACACCTTC
CSVAWTYGYTF
>NA|TRBV20-1|TRBJ2-2|TRBD2
TGCAGTGCTAGAGATCTCGGGGGAGGGGACACCGGGGAGCTGTTTTTT
CSARDLGGGDTGELFF
>once|TRBV29-1|TRBJ2-1|NA
TGCAGCGTTGAGGGGGTTAATATCTCCTACAATGAGCAGTTCTTC
CSVEGVNISYNEQFF
>NA|TRBV2|TRBJ1-2|NA
TGTGCCAGCAGTGGATGGACATACCGCAGAGGCTACACCTTC
CASSGWTYRRGYTF
>NA|TRBV6-2/TRBV6-3|TRBJ2-2|NA
TGTGCCAGCAGTTACACCGACAGTACCGGGGAGCTGTTTTTT
CASSYTDSTGELFF
>NA|TRBV7-3|TRBJ2-7|TRBD1
TGTGCCAGCAGCATGGGACAGTCCTACGAGCAGTACTTC
CASSMGQSYEQYF
>NA|TRBV6-6|TRBJ2-1|NA
TGTGCCAGCATGGGGCCCAATGAGCAGTTCTTC
CASMGPNEQFF
>NA|TRBV27|TRBJ2-7|NA
TGTGCCAGCAGTCCCCTGGACTGGAGCTCCTACGAGCAGTACTTC
CASSPLDWSSYEQYF
>NA|TRBV6-2/TRBV6-3|TRBJ2-3|TRBD2
TGTGCCAGCAGTCAACTCGGACTAGCGGGAGGGGTGGGCACAGATACGCAGTATTTT
CASSQLGLAGGVGTDTQYF
>NA|TRBV11-3|TRBJ2-7|TRBD1
TGTGCCAGCAGTTTAGGATCCGGACAGGGTGTCTACGAGCAGTACTTC
CASSLGSGQGVYEQYF